The entry below gives a single T cell receptor (beta chain) sequence along with its context. What it binds is not known. Per germline, CDR1 MNHEY and CDR2 SVGAGI. This CDR3 contains 16 residues. Trimming cost V 0 bases and J 6 bases; bases outside gene matches: 5. The sample is drawn from a study of shared clonotypes between healthy human individuals. The repertoire was sequenced with immunoSEQ multiplex PCR; TCRdb's copy has only in-frame clones and lacks some. In the table there are about 380,000 clones, approximately 97% of which are singletons. Study-level points and caveats: The sampled material consisted only of blood, and tissue repertoires are likely to differ. Clonotypes shared by all four sorted-subset donors had higher generation probabilities than non-shared clonotypes.

This chain joins TRBV6-5 and TRBJ2-1; 10 bases fit TRBD2. The source material was memory CD8+ T cells sorted from blood. Subset described: CD45RO+ cells pooled with CCR7-negative TemRA cells. The TCR was taken from a man aged 25 to 45 in good health. In DNA form, the CDR3 reads TGTGCCAGCAGTTACTCCTTAGCGGGAGGCTCCAATGAGCAGTTCTTC. Its protein product is CASSYSLAGGSNEQFF.